The T cell receptor beta chain under discussion was sequenced for a study of graft-versus-host responses after intestinal transplantation. For the study at large: The transplants performed in recipients were multivisceral, liver-intestinal, or isolated intestinal.

Study findings and constraints: The recipient marrow held GvH clones, and some of them showed up first in ileum or blood. Maximum circulating GvH clone levels tracked with early post-transplant HvG decreases.

V was trimmed by 3 bases and J by 7 bases, leaving 12 bases between them. From germline, CDR1 is SEHNR and CDR2 FQNEAQ (reference sequence). The CDR3 sequence is 13 residues long. Regarding this clone: The antigen is unknown.

Some clones are missing from TCRdb's copy, which holds only in-frame ones; the method was immunoSEQ multiplex PCR. The table records 85,000 to 110,000 clones, roughly 93% of them present only once. Source: unstimulated CD8+ T cells sorted from spleen or lymph node cells, taken before intestinal transplant. V is TRBV7-9 and J is TRBJ1-2; D might be TRBD1 (6 bases). The sequence was collected from a human donor who received an intestinal transplant. The CDR3 here is CASSLGGGAGYTF. Here the CDR3 DNA reads TGTGCCAGCAGCTTGGGGGGCGGGGCTGGCTACACCTTC.